This TCR beta chain was sequenced in a study of tumor-infiltrating lymphocytes in primary liver carcinoma. Study as a whole: The patients comprised men and women between the ages of 30 and 69 years.

Co-extraction yielded RNA and DNA from around 18-30 mg of unsorted bulk tissue. Making TCR beta cDNA involved around 500 ng total RNA and a constant-region primer. Library construction for TCR beta comprised three nested multiplex PCR rounds performed with slightly modified ARM-PCR. The opening two PCR rounds, nine to eleven cycles each, paired TRBV1-TRBV30 forward primers with a C-beta reverse primer. MiXCR was run by TCRdb on the multiplex PCR reads, yielding one entry per CDR3 protein. The table lists approximately 120,000 distinct CDR3 sequences, 55% to 75% of them singletons. Germline V gene lookup returns CDR1 SGHAT and CDR2 FQNNGV. Losses at the gene ends were 1 base for V and 0 bases for J; bases not matched to a gene: 4. The CDR3 runs to 17 residues. Findings and caveats of the study: Found in all five tumor regions were only about 7.5-24% of top clones. Less overlap was seen in tumor-adjacent and tumor-blood pairs than in tumor region pairs.

By share, this clonotype counts as medium-sized. Its cognate antigen is unknown. This sequence originates from an older woman with primary liver carcinoma and hepatitis B virus infection. This chain links TRBV11-2 with TRBJ2-3; 10 nucleotides line up with TRBD2. The specimen sequenced was liver tumor tissue from sampling region 3. Stated subset: tumor region T3, left-lateral pole. This chain's CDR3 is CASSLVGLATSTDTQYF. CDR3 in DNA: TGTGCCAGCAGCTTAGTGGGACTAGCGACTAGCACAGATACGCAGTATTTT.